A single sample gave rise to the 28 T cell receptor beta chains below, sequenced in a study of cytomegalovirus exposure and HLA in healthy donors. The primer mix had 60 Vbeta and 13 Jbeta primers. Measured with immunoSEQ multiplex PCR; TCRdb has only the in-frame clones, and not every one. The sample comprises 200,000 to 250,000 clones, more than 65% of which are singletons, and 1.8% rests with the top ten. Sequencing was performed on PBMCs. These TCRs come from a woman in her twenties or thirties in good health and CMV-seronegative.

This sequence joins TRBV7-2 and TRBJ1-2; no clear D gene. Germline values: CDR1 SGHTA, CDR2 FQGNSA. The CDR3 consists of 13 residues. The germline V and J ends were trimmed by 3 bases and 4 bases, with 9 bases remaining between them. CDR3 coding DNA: TGTGCCAGCAGCTTTGGACTCTTCTATGGCTACACCTTC. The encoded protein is CASSFGLFYGYTF.

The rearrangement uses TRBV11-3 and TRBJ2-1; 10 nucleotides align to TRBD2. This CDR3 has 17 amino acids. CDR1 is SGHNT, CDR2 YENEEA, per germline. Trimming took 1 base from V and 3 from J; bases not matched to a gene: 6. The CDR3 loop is CASSLGIGTSDYNEQFF. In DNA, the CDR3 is TGTGCCAGCAGCTTAGGCATTGGGACTAGCGACTACAATGAGCAGTTCTTC.

DNA of the CDR3: TGTGCCAGCTCGAGACCAGGGGGGACCCAGTACTTC. Amino acids: CASSRPGGTQYF. The chain is built from TRBV5-6 and TRBJ2-5; 7 bases align to TRBD1. Germline lookup yields CDR1 SGHDT and CDR2 YYEEEE. The CDR3 runs 12 residues. The junction had 7 bases not matched to a gene; V was cut back by 7 bases and J by 7 bases.

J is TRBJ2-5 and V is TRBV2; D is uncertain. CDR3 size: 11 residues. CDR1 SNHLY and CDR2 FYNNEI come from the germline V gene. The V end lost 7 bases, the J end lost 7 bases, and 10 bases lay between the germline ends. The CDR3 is CASTSPGTQYF. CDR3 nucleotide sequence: TGTGCCAGCACGAGCCCAGGGACCCAGTACTTC.

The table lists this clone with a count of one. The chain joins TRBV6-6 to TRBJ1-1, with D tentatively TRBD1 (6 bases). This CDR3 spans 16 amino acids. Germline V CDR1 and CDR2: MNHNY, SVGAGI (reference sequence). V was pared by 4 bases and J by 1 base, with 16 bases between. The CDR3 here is CASSFSGAWSNTEAFF. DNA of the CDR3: TGTGCCAGCAGTTTTTCAGGGGCCTGGTCGAACACTGAAGCTTTCTTT.

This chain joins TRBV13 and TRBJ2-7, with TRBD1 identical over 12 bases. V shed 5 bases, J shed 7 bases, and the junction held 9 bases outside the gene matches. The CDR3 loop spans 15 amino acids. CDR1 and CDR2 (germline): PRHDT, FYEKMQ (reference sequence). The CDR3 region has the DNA TGTGCCAGCAGCCTCATGGGACAGGGGGCTGGGGAGCAGTACTTC. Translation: CASSLMGQGAGEQYF. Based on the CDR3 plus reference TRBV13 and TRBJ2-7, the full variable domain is AAGVIQSPRHLIKEKRETATLKCYPIPRHDTVYWYQQGPGQDPQFLISFYEKMQSDKGSIPDRFSAQQFSDYHSELNMSSLELGDSALYFCASSLMGQGAGEQYFGPGTRLTVT.

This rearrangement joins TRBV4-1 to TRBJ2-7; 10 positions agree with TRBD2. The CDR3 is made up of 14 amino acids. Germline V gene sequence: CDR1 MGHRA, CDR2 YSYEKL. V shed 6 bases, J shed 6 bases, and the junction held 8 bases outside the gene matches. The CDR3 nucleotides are TGCGCCAGCAGTTCTGGGACTAGCGCGGGCGAGCAGTACTTC. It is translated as CASSSGTSAGEQYF.

This chain's CDR3 is CASSFVGGPYNEQFF. The CDR3 DNA reads as TGTGCCAGCAGCTTCGTGGGAGGGCCCTACAATGAGCAGTTCTTC. The chain joins TRBV7-9 to TRBJ2-1; 7 nucleotides align to TRBD2. This CDR3 is built from 15 residues. Germline loops: CDR1 SEHNR, CDR2 FQNEAQ (reference sequence). V was pared by 3 bases and J by 2 bases, with 4 bases of the junction left unmatched.

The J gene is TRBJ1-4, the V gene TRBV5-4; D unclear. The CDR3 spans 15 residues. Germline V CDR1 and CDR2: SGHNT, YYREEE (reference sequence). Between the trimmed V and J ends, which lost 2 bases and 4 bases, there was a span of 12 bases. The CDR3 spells CASSFSTQVNEKLFF. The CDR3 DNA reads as TGTGCCAGCAGCTTTTCTACGCAAGTTAATGAAAAACTGTTTTTT.

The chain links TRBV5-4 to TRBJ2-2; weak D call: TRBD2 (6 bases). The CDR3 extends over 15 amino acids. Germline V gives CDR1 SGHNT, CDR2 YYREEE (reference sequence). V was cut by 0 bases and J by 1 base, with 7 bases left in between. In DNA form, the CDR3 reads TGTGCCAGCAGCTTGGGGCGGGAGAACACCGGGGAGCTGTTTTTT. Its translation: CASSLGRENTGELFF.

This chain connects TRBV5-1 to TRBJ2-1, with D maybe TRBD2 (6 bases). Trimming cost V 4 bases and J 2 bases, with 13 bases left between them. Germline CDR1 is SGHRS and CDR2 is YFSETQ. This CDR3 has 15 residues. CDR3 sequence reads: CASSTAGITYNEQFF. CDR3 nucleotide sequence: TGCGCCAGCAGCACCGCGGGAATTACCTACAATGAGCAGTTCTTC.

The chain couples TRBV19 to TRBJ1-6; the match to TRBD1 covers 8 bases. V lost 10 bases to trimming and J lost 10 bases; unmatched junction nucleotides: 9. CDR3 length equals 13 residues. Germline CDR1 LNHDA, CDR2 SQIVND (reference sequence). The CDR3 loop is CATLDRDGSPLHF. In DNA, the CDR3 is TGTGCCACCTTGGACAGGGACGGCTCACCCCTCCACTTT.

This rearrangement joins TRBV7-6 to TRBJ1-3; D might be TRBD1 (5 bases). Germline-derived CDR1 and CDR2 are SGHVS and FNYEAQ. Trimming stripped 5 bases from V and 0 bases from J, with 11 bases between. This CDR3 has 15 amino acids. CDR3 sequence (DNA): TGTGCCAGCAGCCCACAGGAGATCTCTGGAAACACCATATATTTT. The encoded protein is CASSPQEISGNTIYF.

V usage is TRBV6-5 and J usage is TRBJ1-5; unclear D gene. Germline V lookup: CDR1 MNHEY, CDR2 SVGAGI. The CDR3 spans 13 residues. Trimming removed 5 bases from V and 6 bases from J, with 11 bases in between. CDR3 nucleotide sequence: TGTGCCAGCAGTGAAGACACCTCTCAGCCCCAGCATTTT. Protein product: CASSEDTSQPQHF.

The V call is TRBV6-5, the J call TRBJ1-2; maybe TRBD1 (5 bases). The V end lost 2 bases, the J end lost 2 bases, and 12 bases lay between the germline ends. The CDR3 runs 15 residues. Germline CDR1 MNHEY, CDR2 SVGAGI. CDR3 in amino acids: CASSYVEDTNYGYTF. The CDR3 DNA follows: TGTGCCAGCAGTTACGTAGAGGACACCAACTATGGCTACACCTTC.

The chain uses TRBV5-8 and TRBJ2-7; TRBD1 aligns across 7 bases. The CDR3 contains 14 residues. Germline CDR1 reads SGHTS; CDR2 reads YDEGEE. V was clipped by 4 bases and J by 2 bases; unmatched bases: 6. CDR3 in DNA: TGTGCCAGCAGCGCGAGGGACAGTACCTACGAGCAGTACTTC. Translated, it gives CASSARDSTYEQYF.

CDR3 sequence reads: CASSLEASEYNEQFF. CDR3 in DNA: TGCGCCAGCAGCTTGGAGGCTAGCGAGTACAATGAGCAGTTCTTC. V gene TRBV5-1 combines with J gene TRBJ2-1, with D maybe TRBD2 (6 bases). Germline CDR1 is SGHRS and CDR2 is YFSETQ. The CDR3 has 15 residues. V shed 0 bases and J shed 4 bases, with 11 bases lying between them.

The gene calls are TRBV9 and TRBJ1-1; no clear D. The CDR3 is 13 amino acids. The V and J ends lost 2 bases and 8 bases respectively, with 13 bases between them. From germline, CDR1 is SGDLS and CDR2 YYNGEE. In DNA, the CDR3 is TGTGCCAGCAGCGTTGAGGCAGTTACGGAAGCTTTCTTT. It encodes CASSVEAVTEAFF.

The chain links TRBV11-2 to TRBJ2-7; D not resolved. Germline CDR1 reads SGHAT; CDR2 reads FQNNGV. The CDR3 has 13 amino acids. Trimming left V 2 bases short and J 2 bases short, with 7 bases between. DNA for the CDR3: TGTGCCAGCAGCTTAAGCACCACCTACGAGCAGTACTTC. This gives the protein CASSLSTTYEQYF.

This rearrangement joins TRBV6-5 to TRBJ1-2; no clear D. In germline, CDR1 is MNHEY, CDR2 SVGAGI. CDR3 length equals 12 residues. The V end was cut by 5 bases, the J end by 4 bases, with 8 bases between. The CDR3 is CASSENSYGYTF. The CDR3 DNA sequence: TGTGCCAGCAGTGAAAACAGCTATGGCTACACCTTC.

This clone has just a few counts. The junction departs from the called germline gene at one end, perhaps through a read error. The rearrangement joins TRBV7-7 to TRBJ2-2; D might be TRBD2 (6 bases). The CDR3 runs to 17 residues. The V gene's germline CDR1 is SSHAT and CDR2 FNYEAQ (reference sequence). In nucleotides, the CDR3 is TGTGCTAGCAGCTTAGCGCTCCAGGGAGGGAACACCGGGGAGCTGTTTTTT. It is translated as CASSLALQGGNTGELFF.

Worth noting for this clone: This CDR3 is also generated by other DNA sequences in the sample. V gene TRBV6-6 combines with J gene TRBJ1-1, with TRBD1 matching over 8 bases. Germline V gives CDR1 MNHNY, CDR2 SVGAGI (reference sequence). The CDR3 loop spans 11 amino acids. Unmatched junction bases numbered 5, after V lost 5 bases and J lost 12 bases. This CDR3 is CASSGGQVTFF. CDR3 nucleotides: TGTGCCAGCAGTGGGGGACAGGTGACTTTCTTT.

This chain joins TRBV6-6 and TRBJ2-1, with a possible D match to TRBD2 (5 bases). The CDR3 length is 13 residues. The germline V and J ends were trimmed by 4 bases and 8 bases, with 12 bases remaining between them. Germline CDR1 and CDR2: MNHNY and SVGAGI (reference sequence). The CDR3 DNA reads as TGTGCCAGCAGTTTACTAGATGGCCATGAGCAGTTCTTC. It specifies CASSLLDGHEQFF.

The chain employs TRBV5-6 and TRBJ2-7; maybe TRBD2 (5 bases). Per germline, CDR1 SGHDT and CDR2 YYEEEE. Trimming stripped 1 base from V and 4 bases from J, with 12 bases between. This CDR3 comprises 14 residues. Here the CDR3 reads CASSLYRGRYEQYF. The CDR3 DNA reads TGTGCCAGCAGCTTGTACCGGGGAAGATACGAGCAGTACTTC.

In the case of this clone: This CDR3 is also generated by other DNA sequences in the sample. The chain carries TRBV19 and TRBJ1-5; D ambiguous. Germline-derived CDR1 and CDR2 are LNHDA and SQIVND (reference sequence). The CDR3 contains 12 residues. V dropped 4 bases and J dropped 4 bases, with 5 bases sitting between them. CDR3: CASSTKNQPQHF. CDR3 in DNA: TGTGCCAGTAGTACCAAAAATCAGCCCCAGCATTTT.

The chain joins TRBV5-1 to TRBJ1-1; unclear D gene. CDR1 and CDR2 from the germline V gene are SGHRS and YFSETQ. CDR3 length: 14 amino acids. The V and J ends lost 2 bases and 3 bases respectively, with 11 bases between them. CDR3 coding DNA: TGCGCCAGCAGCTTCGGGGAAGGTGACACTGAAGCTTTCTTT. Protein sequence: CASSFGEGDTEAFF.

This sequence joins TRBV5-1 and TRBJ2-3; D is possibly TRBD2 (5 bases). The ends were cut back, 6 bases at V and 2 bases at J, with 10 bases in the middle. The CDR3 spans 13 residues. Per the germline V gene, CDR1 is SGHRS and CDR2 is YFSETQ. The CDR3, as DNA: TGCGCCAGCACACAACGGGACACAGATACGCAGTATTTT. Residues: CASTQRDTDTQYF.

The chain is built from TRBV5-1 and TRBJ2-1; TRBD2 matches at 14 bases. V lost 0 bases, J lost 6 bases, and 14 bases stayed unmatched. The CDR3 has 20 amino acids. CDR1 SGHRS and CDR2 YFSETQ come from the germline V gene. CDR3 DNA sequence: TGCGCCAGCAGCTTGGCGAGGACTAGCGGGGGGACCCGTTCTTTCAATGAGCAGTTCTTC. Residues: CASSLARTSGGTRSFNEQFF.